This T cell receptor (beta chain) was sequenced in a study of CD8 T cells in Susac syndrome. Sequencing of TCR beta was undertaken in CD8+ and CD4+ T cells derived from blood. The patients who served as multiple sclerosis controls were treatment-naive and had stable or active relapsing-remitting disease that fulfilled the revised McDonald criteria. The CD8+ and CD4+ T cells were negatively isolated, with the TEMRA cells enriched by FACS. The CDR3 loop spans 13 amino acids. Per the germline V gene, CDR1 is MNHEY and CDR2 is SVGAGI. Trimming pared 5 bases from V and 1 base from J, leaving 8 bases between. RNA amounts of about 0.45 to 1 ug underwent reverse transcription with random hexamers. Amplification of TCR beta CDR3 used immunoSEQ multiplex PCR across 54 Vbeta and 13 Jbeta. Using its own MiXCR run on the immunoSEQ multiplex PCR reads, TCRdb lists one record per CDR3 protein. The data show around 200,000 distinct CDR3 sequences, with more than 85% seen just once and around 0.13% held by the top ten.

The sequenced material came from CD8+ T cells from PBMCs. The chain uses TRBV6-5 and TRBJ1-1, with D maybe TRBD1 (5 bases). The receptor was derived from a human donor with multiple sclerosis. The CDR3 bases are TGTGCCAGCAGTCGGACAACGAACACTGAAGCTTTCTTT. This sequence encodes CASSRTTNTEAFF.